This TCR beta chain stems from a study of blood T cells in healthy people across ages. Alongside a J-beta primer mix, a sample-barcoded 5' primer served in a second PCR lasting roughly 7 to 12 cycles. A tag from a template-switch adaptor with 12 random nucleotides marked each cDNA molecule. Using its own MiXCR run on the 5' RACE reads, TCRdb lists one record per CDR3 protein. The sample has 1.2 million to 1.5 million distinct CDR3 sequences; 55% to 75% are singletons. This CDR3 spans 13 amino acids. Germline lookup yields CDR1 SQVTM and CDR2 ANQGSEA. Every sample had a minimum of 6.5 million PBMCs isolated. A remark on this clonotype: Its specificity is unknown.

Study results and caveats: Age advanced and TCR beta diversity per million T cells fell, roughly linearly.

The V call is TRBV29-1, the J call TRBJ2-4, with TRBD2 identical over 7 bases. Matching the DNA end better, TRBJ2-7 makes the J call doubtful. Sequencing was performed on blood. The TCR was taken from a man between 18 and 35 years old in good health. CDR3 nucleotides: TGCAGCGTCGCCCCGCGGGGGTCAGGCGAGCAGTACTTC. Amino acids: CSVAPRGSGEQYF.